This T cell receptor (beta chain) was sequenced during a study of identical twins. J gave up 4 bases and V 6 bases, and 11 bases lay outside the gene matches. CDR1 is MNHEY and CDR2 is SVGEGT in the germline V gene. The CDR3 contains 15 residues. Each CDR3 protein is one row after TCRdb ran MiXCR on the 5' RACE reads. The sample carries 650,000 to 800,000 distinct CDR3 sequences, 8.6% recorded once. The same sample was also studied in work on yellow fever vaccine responses in identical twins.

V and J are TRBV6-2 or TRBV6-3 and TRBJ2-7, with 8 bases fitting TRBD2. The sequence was collected from a woman aged 18-30 years in good health. Sequences were obtained from PBMCs. DNA for the CDR3: TGTGCCAGCAGCCTCCCGGGGGGGAAGTCTTACGAGCAGTACTTC. Translated, it gives CASSLPGGKSYEQYF.